These T cell receptor beta chains were read from a single sample in a study of cytomegalovirus exposure and HLA in healthy donors. Data came from immunoSEQ multiplex PCR; TCRdb stores just in-frame clones and leaves some out. The data show around 160,000 clones, with approximately 82% seen just once and more than 1.4% held by the top ten. Sequenced input: PBMCs. The receptors were gathered from a male donor in good health and CMV-seronegative. Each CDR3 is given with its conserved first and last residue. The order of the fields is D gene, clone size, CDR3 length, V gene, J gene, CDR3 protein, CDR3 DNA. A D gene is named only where the DNA matches it firmly. Rows may omit the clone size; those that give it use once, few, many or a size class.

TRBD2,-,16,TRBV4-3,TRBJ2-2,CASSQDAAGNTGELFF,TGCGCCAGCAGCCAAGATGCAGCGGGAAACACCGGGGAGCTGTTTTTT
-,-,15,TRBV7-7,TRBJ2-1,CASSRLGGSFNEQFF,TGTGCCAGCAGCCGGTTGGGGGGATCGTTTAATGAGCAGTTCTTC
TRBD1,-,15,TRBV6-1,TRBJ1-6,CASSEISGGLSPLHF,TGTGCCAGCAGTGAAATTTCAGGGGGCTTGTCACCCCTCCACTTT
-,-,11,TRBV11-2,TRBJ1-1,CASRTQGEAFF,TGTGCCAGCAGGACACAGGGTGAAGCTTTCTTT
TRBD2,-,14,TRBV19,TRBJ2-3,CASRAGGSTDTQYF,TGTGCCAGTCGAGCGGGAGGGAGCACAGATACGCAGTATTTT
-,-,14,TRBV4-3,TRBJ1-4,CASSQDSNNEKLFF,TGCGCCAGCAGCCAAGACAGTAATAATGAAAAACTGTTTTTT
-,-,12,TRBV7-9,TRBJ1-1,CASDVGGTEAFF,TGTGCCAGCGACGTAGGCGGCACTGAAGCTTTCTTT
-,-,11,TRBV28,TRBJ1-2,CASRGSYGYTF,TGTGCCAGCAGGGGCAGCTATGGCTACACCTTC
-,-,15,TRBV28,TRBJ1-2,CASSSSGQTNYGYTF,TGTGCCAGCAGTTCCTCGGGACAAACTAACTATGGCTACACCTTC
TRBD1,-,15,TRBV7-3,TRBJ2-7,CASSLRAGGSYEQYF,TGTGCCAGCAGCTTAAGGGCAGGGGGTAGCTACGAGCAGTACTTC
TRBD2,-,14,TRBV6-1,TRBJ2-7,CASHRGLAAYEQYF,TGTGCCAGCCACCGGGGACTAGCGGCCTACGAGCAGTACTTC
-,few,16,TRBV4-1,TRBJ1-5,CASSQDQGRRELAQHF,TGCGCCAGCAGCCAAGATCAAGGGCGTCGGGAATTGGCCCAGCATTTT
TRBD2,-,14,TRBV30,TRBJ2-5,CAWTGLARGETQYF,TGTGCCTGGACAGGACTAGCCAGGGGAGAGACCCAGTACTTC
TRBD1,-,14,TRBV6-6,TRBJ1-1,CASSFGQGGTEAFF,TGTGCCAGCAGTTTCGGACAGGGAGGTACTGAAGCTTTCTTT
-,-,13,TRBV7-3,TRBJ2-7,CASSLDGTYEQYF,TGTGCCAGCAGCTTAGACGGGACCTACGAGCAGTACTTC
TRBD1,-,13,TRBV10-2,TRBJ2-7,CASSMGQYYEQYF,TGCGCCAGCAGTATGGGACAGTACTACGAGCAGTACTTC
-,few,14,TRBV27,TRBJ2-3,CASSSQAGTDTQYF,TGTGCCAGCAGTTCCCAAGCTGGCACAGATACGCAGTATTTT
-,-,15,TRBV19,TRBJ1-1,CASSTPMAPRGLAFF,TGTGCCAGTAGTACTCCTATGGCACCCCGGGGTTTAGCTTTCTTT
-,-,16,TRBV6-1,TRBJ2-7,CASSEHPPRGLGEQYF,TGTGCCAGCAGTGAACACCCCCCCCGGGGACTGGGCGAGCAGTACTTC
-,once,15,TRBV4-2,TRBJ1-2,CASSQEMGANYGYTF,TGTGCCAGCAGCCAAGAGATGGGGGCAAACTATGGCTACACCTTC
TRBD1,-,14,TRBV15,TRBJ2-7,CATSSGQGIYEQYF,TGTGCCACCAGCAGCGGACAGGGTATCTACGAGCAGTACTTC
-,-,14,TRBV11-2,TRBJ2-1,CASSLSRESNEQFF,TGTGCCAGCAGCTTATCACGGGAGTCGAATGAGCAGTTCTTC
TRBD2,-,11,TRBV4-3,TRBJ2-5,CASRGGETQYF,TGCGCCAGCAGGGGGGGGGAGACCCAGTACTTC
-,once,15,TRBV7-6,TRBJ2-6,CASSSPLSGANVLTF,TGTGCCAGCAGCTCCCCGTTGTCTGGGGCCAACGTCCTGACTTTC
-,-,16,TRBV5-4,TRBJ2-1,CASTSQGLSSYNEQFF,TGTGCCAGCACCAGCCAGGGACTGAGCTCCTACAATGAGCAGTTCTTC
-,-,13,TRBV2,TRBJ2-2,CASRRDFTGELFF,TGTGCCAGCAGGAGGGACTTCACCGGGGAGCTGTTTTTT
TRBD2,-,17,TRBV27,TRBJ2-2,CASSLAGGRANTGELFF,TGTGCCAGCAGTTTAGCGGGAGGGCGGGCGAACACCGGGGAGCTGTTTTTT
-,-,15,TRBV6-5,TRBJ1-1,CASSAGEGLNTEAFF,TGTGCCAGCAGTGCAGGGGAAGGGTTGAACACTGAAGCTTTCTTT
TRBD2,few,18,TRBV7-2,TRBJ2-7,CASSLRVHGGRSSYEQYF,TGTGCCAGCAGCTTAAGGGTTCACGGCGGGAGGAGCTCCTACGAGCAGTACTTC
-,-,14,TRBV7-9,TRBJ2-5,CASSAVTGQETQYF,TGTGCCAGCAGCGCCGTCACGGGGCAAGAGACCCAGTACTTC
-,once,14,TRBV7-2,TRBJ2-5,CASSLGRDQETQYF,TGTGCCAGCAGCTTAGGCAGGGACCAAGAGACCCAGTACTTC
-,few,14,TRBV6-1,TRBJ2-3,CASSIDRGTDTQYF,TGTGCCAGCAGTATTGACAGAGGCACAGATACGCAGTATTTT
-,-,13,TRBV28,TRBJ2-5,CASSLIAARPQYF,TGTGCCAGCAGTTTAATAGCGGCTAGGCCCCAGTACTTC
-,-,13,TRBV9,TRBJ2-1,CASKGLSTNEQFF,TGTGCCAGCAAAGGACTATCCACGAATGAGCAGTTCTTC
-,few,15,TRBV19,TRBJ1-5,CASSISDSSGGAQHF,TGTGCCAGTAGTATTTCCGACAGCTCGGGGGGGGCCCAGCATTTT
TRBD2,-,17,TRBV28,TRBJ2-7,CASSLSRLAGYSYEQYF,TGTGCCAGCAGTCTCTCCCGACTAGCGGGGTATTCCTACGAGCAGTACTTC
TRBD2,-,16,TRBV5-1,TRBJ2-1,CASSLGDGRPYNEQFF,TGCGCCAGCAGCTTGGGGGACGGGAGGCCCTACAATGAGCAGTTCTTC
-,-,14,TRBV6-6,TRBJ2-5,CASSYSGGLETQYF,TGTGCCAGCAGTTACTCGGGGGGTTTGGAGACCCAGTACTTC
TRBD1,-,14,TRBV29-1,TRBJ2-3,CSVSGQSPTDTQYF,TGCAGCGTATCGGGACAGAGCCCCACAGATACGCAGTATTTT
TRBD1,-,16,TRBV11-2,TRBJ1-4,CASSLELQGAREKLFF,TGTGCCAGCAGCTTAGAACTACAGGGGGCCAGGGAAAAACTGTTTTTT
TRBD2,once,16,TRBV15,TRBJ2-2,CATSREGLWDTGELFF,TGTGCCACCAGCCGGGAGGGACTATGGGACACCGGGGAGCTGTTTTTT
TRBD1,-,13,TRBV18,TRBJ2-7,CASSRQGAKEQYF,TGTGCCAGCTCACGACAGGGGGCTAAGGAGCAGTACTTC
-,-,14,TRBV28,TRBJ1-2,CASKGQGPYYGYTF,TGTGCCAGCAAGGGGCAGGGTCCCTACTATGGCTACACCTTC
TRBD1,-,15,TRBV2,TRBJ2-7,CASRTLDRLSYEQYF,TGTGCCAGCCGCACGCTGGACAGGCTCTCCTACGAGCAGTACTTC
TRBD2,-,16,TRBV5-1,TRBJ2-5,CASSLALAGFQETQYF,TGCGCCAGCAGCTTGGCTCTAGCGGGGTTCCAAGAGACCCAGTACTTC
-,-,14,TRBV5-1,TRBJ2-7,CASSLEGSSYEQYF,TGCGCCAGCAGCTTAGAGGGATCTTCCTACGAGCAGTACTTC
TRBD1,-,15,TRBV7-9,TRBJ2-7,CASSAERDRPYEQYF,TGTGCCAGCAGCGCAGAACGGGACAGGCCCTACGAGCAGTACTTC